Given below is one TCR beta chain in context. Its binding antigen is unknown. No qualities accompany the bases; no much larger clone lies one base away. For sequencing of the TCRbeta CDR3 region, genomic DNA was extracted from the sorted cells. TCRbeta CDR3 regions were sequenced using the immunoSEQ Assay. In TCRdb, the immuneACCESS table is reduced to in-frame sequences with V and J assigned. These tables do not hold every clone; where another copy was compared, an unresolved V gene accounts for under half, and the others remain unexplained. This sample gives roughly 64,000 clones in total; 87% of them show up just once. The ten most abundant clones make up just over 0.75% of the sample. The V and J ends are trimmed by 1 base and 5 bases, leaving 17 bases between them. CDR1 and CDR2 are drawn from the germline V gene: SGHDN, FVKESK. The cysteine opens and the phenylalanine closes a CDR3 of 16 amino acids. This entry keeps only the CDR3 DNA: 48 bases, framed from base 1.

Patients with a history of autoimmune disease or receiving systemic immunosuppression were excluded from the trial. Peripheral blood for TCR sequencing was collected from all dose cohorts at baseline, on cycle 4 day 1, and on cycle 7 day 1. The samples were taken from a phase I, first-in-human, multicenter, open-label dose-escalation trial of ivuxolimab. Adults with locally advanced or metastatic head and neck squamous cell, hepatocellular, melanoma or renal cell carcinoma were enrolled in the trial. Before TCR sequencing, CD4+ T cells and CD8+ T cells from peripheral blood were sorted into separate populations. These data belong to a study of OX40 agonist ivuxolimab in advanced cancers. As for the study more broadly: Ivuxolimab was a fully human IgG2 agonistic monoclonal antibody targeting the costimulatory receptor OX40 (CD134). The paper reports the monotherapy dose-escalation portion (N of about 52 patients) of the phase I ivuxolimab trial. Intravenous ivuxolimab was administered to patients every 2 weeks at six dose levels: 0.01, 0.1, 0.3, 1.5, 3 and 10 mg/kg. The dose-escalation cohort was about 87% male with a mean age of around 62 years, ranging from roughly 23 to 90. Among the 50 to 55 dose-escalation patients, some 19 had hepatocellular carcinoma, about 15 melanoma, 9 renal cell carcinoma and 9 head and neck cancer. Partial responses occurred in three dose-escalation patients: two with cutaneous melanoma and one with hepatocellular carcinoma. The point of sequencing TCRbeta in the periphery was to test whether ivuxolimab changed TCR sequence diversity and drove clonal T-cell expansion. Patients were allowed to have had prior anti-PD-1, anti-PD-L1 or anti-CTLA-4 therapy, and approximately 40% of the dose-escalation patients had been treated with checkpoint inhibitors.

Study-wide findings and limitations: At doses of 0.1 to 3.0 mg/kg, clonal expansion of both CD4+ and CD8+ blood T cells was observed from baseline to week 6. After ivuxolimab, more expanded clones were found on average in CD8+ T cells than in CD4+ T cells. Which antigens the clonally expanded peripheral T cells were specific for was not determined. Partial responders in the 0.1-3.0 mg/kg groups had among the lowest normalized peripheral clonal expansion, especially among CD8+ T cells. Low levels of normalized T-cell clonal expansion were also seen in some patients who did not respond.

Specimen: CD4+ or CD8+ T cells sorted from blood, collected in a trial of the OX40 agonist ivuxolimab. This receptor chain uses TRBV14 and TRBJ1-1; a tentative D match to TRBD1 spans 6 bases. The receptor was derived from an adult with an advanced solid tumor such as melanoma, head and neck, liver or kidney cancer. CDR3 reads: CASSQVIGGRRTEAFF. The nucleotide sequence is given as TGTGCCAGCAGCCAAGTAATCGGGGGGCGGCGGACTGAAGCTTTCTTT.